The clone carrying this TCR beta chain is deemed medium-sized. These data are taken from a study of OX40 agonist ivuxolimab in advanced cancers. Background on the study: A male proportion of about 84% was recorded, with mean age approximately 60 years and range roughly 20 to 90. Participants could have had prior anti-PD-1, anti-PD-L1 or anti-CTLA-4 therapy, and approximately 40% had some. Partial responses were achieved by three patients, one with hepatocellular carcinoma and two with cutaneous melanoma.

The CDR3 is made up of 15 amino acids. Repertoires were generated with immunoSEQ multiplex PCR, while TCRdb's copy carries only in-frame clones and drops some. This sample yields tens of thousands of clones, of which 80% to 90% are seen a single time; 40% to 55% belongs to the top ten. The material was CD4+ or CD8+ T cells sorted from blood, obtained in a trial of the OX40 agonist ivuxolimab. This clonotype was sampled from an adult with an advanced solid tumor such as melanoma, head and neck, liver or kidney cancer. The chain combines TRBV21-1 with TRBJ2-7. TRBV21-1 is marked as a pseudogene. The CDR3 sequence: CASSKRSHPEYEQYF. In DNA, the CDR3 is TGTGCCAGCAGCAAAAGATCCCATCCCGAATACGAGCAGTACTTC.